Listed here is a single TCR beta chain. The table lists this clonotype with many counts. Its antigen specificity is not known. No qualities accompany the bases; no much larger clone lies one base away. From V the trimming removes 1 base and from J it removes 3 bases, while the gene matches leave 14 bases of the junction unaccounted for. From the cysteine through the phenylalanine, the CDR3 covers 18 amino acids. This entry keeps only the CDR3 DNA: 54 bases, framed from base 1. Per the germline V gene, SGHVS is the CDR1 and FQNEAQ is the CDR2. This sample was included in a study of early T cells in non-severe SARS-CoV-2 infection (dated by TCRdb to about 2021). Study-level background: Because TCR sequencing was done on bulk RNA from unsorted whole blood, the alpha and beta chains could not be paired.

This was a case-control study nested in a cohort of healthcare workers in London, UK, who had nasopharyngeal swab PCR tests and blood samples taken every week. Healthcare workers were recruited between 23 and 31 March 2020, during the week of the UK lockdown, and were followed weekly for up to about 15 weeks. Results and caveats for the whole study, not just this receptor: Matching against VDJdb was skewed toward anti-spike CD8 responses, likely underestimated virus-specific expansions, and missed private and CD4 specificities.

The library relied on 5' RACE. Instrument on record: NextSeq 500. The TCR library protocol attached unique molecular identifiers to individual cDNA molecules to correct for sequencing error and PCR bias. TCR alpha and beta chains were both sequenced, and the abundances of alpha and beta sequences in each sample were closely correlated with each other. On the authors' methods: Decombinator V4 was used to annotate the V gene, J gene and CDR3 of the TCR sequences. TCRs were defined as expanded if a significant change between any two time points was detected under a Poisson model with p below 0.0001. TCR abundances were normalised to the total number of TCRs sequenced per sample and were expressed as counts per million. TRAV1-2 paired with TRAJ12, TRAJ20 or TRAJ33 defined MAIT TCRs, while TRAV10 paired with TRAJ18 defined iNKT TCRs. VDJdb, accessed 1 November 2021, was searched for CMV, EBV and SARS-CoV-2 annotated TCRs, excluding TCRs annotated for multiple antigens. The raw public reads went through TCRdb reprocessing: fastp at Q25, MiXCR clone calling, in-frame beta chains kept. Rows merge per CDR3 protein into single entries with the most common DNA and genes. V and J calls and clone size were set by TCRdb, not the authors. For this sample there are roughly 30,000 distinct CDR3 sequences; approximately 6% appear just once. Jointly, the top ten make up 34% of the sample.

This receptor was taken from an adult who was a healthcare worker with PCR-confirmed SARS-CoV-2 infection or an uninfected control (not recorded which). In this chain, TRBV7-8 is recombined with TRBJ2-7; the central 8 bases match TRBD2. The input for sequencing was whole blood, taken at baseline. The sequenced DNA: TGTGCCAGCAGCTTAGGGCTTATCGGGGGGGGCTTTGTCTACGAGCAGTACTTC. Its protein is CASSLGLIGGGFVYEQYF.